The 28 T cell receptor beta chains reported below all come from one sample, sequenced in a study of cytomegalovirus exposure and HLA in healthy donors. PCR employed 60 Vbeta and 13 Jbeta primers. Profiling relied on immunoSEQ multiplex PCR, and the TCRdb table lists in-frame clones only, not all of them. The sample holds over 200,000 clones, around 80% seen once. Source material: PBMCs. The receptor set was obtained from an older woman in good health and CMV-seropositive.

In its sample, this clone was seen a few times. The chain has TRBV11-3 and TRBJ2-1; the match to TRBD2 covers 14 bases. Germline V gives CDR1 SGHNT, CDR2 YENEEA. The CDR3 runs to 14 residues. Trimming at V came to 3 bases and at J to 9 bases, leaving 1 base not matched to a gene. CDR3 coding DNA: TGTGCCAGCAGCTTGGGACTAGCGGGAGTTGAGCAGTTCTTC. This gives the protein CASSLGLAGVEQFF.

The rearrangement joins TRBV30 to TRBJ2-7; no firm D call. The V gene lost 2 bases and the J gene lost 7 bases, with 15 bases spanning the gap. The CDR3 sequence is 13 residues long. CDR1 is GTSNPN, CDR2 SVGIG, per germline (reference sequence). CDR3: CAWSLNSIGEQYF. The CDR3 DNA sequence: TGTGCCTGGAGTCTCAATTCCATCGGGGAGCAGTACTTC.

The chain links TRBV2 to TRBJ1-2, with 8 nucleotides matching TRBD1. Germline V gene data show CDR1 as SNHLY and CDR2 as FYNNEI. The CDR3 loop spans 12 amino acids. The J segment lost 4 bases and the V segment lost 6 bases, leaving 1 base of the junction unmatched. The CDR3 sequence: CASRDRAYGYTF. CDR3 bases: TGTGCCAGCAGGGACAGGGCCTATGGCTACACCTTC.

The J gene is TRBJ2-7, the V gene TRBV6-1; 10 bases are shared with TRBD2. V lost 6 bases, J lost 6 bases, and 11 bases stayed unmatched. This CDR3 is 15 amino acids long. Germline values: CDR1 MNHNS, CDR2 SASEGT. The CDR3 spells CASRGGASGSPEQYF. CDR3 coding DNA: TGTGCCAGCAGAGGCGGGGCTAGCGGGAGTCCCGAGCAGTACTTC.

The gene calls are TRBV6-5 and TRBJ2-7, with 8 positions matching TRBD1. The J segment lost 3 bases and the V segment lost 0 bases, leaving 4 bases of the junction unmatched. Germline V gene lookup returns CDR1 MNHEY and CDR2 SVGAGI. This CDR3 comprises 15 residues. CDR3 DNA sequence: TGTGCCAGCAGTTACTCCTCAGGGGGCGACTACGAGCAGTACTTC. It is translated as CASSYSSGGDYEQYF.

This clone occurred a few times. The chain is built from TRBV4-3 and TRBJ1-3, with TRBD1 identical over 7 bases. The CDR3 loop spans 18 amino acids. With 1 base clipped from V and 3 bases from J, the junction kept 12 bases outside the gene matches. Germline loops: CDR1 LGHNA, CDR2 YSLEER. As DNA, the CDR3 is TGCGCCAGCAGCCAAGCCGCCCACACAGGGGTGGGTGGAAACACCATATATTTT. Amino acid sequence: CASSQAAHTGVGGNTIYF.

This clone was seen a single time. This chain links TRBV5-1 with TRBJ2-7; TRBD1 matches at 12 bases. CDR1 is SGHRS and CDR2 is YFSETQ in the germline V gene. This CDR3 has 14 residues. Trimming at V came to 0 bases and at J to 6 bases, leaving 1 base not matched to a gene. The CDR3, as DNA: TGCGCCAGCAGCTTGGCGGGACAGGGGGCCGAGCAGTACTTC. Protein: CASSLAGQGAEQYF.

This sequence joins TRBV4-3 and TRBJ2-1, with TRBD1 as a possible D gene (6 bases). This CDR3 region has 15 residues. CDR1 is LGHNA and CDR2 is YSLEER in the germline V gene. V lost 4 bases and J 4 bases, leaving 14 bases between the germline ends. The CDR3 DNA reads as TGCGCCAGCAGCCCCGTCAGGGGACCGTACAATGAGCAGTTCTTC. It codes for CASSPVRGPYNEQFF.

This clone was picked up a small number of times. The genes are TRBV5-1 and TRBJ1-1; the D gene is possibly TRBD1 (5 bases). Germline CDR1 is SGHRS and CDR2 is YFSETQ. The CDR3 extends over 14 amino acids. The V gene lost 4 bases and the J gene lost 1 base, with 11 bases spanning the gap. The CDR3 DNA reads as TGCGCCAGCAGCCTGGGACTAACGAACACTGAAGCTTTCTTT. Translating gives CASSLGLTNTEAFF. Full variable domain (missing parts from reference TRBV5-1 and TRBJ1-1): KAGVTQTPRYLIKTRGQQVTLSCSPISGHRSVSWYQQTPGQGLQFLFEYFSETQRNKGNFPGRFSGRQFSNSRSEMNVSTLELGDSALYLCASSLGLTNTEAFFGQGTRLTVV.

The gene calls are TRBV6-1 and TRBJ1-1, with D uncertain. V shed 3 bases and J shed 6 bases, with 11 bases lying between them. This CDR3 region has 13 residues. The germline V gene encodes CDR1 MNHNS and CDR2 SASEGT. CDR3: CASSDELRAEAFF. The CDR3 nucleotides read TGTGCCAGCAGTGACGAACTACGTGCTGAAGCTTTCTTT.

The rearrangement joins TRBV5-1 to TRBJ1-1; weak D call: TRBD1 (5 bases). The CDR3 has 15 amino acids. V was cut by 4 bases and J by 2 bases, with 15 bases left in between. The germline V gene has CDR1 SGHRS and CDR2 YFSETQ. The DNA of the CDR3 is TGCGCCAGCAGCCTCGTCGTGGGGGGTAACACTGAAGCTTTCTTT. Protein: CASSLVVGGNTEAFF.

V is TRBV7-9 and J is TRBJ1-4; 8 bases map to TRBD1. Germline V gene data show CDR1 as SEHNR and CDR2 as FQNEAQ (reference sequence). J gave up 3 bases and V 3 bases, and 6 bases lay outside the gene matches. The CDR3 extends over 16 amino acids. CDR3 bases: TGTGCCAGCAGCTTCGCAGGGGGCGCTTCTAATGAAAAACTGTTTTTT. Its translation: CASSFAGGASNEKLFF.

This sequence joins TRBV30 and TRBJ1-5; the D gene is possibly TRBD1 (5 bases). Germline CDR1 reads GTSNPN; CDR2 reads SVGIG (reference sequence). With 7 bases removed from V and 3 bases from J, the gap between germline ends came to 13 bases. This CDR3 spans 13 amino acids. The CDR3 sequence: CAFGGRANQPQHF. The CDR3 DNA reads TGTGCCTTCGGGGGGAGGGCCAATCAGCCCCAGCATTTT.

The V call is TRBV7-9, the J call TRBJ1-1; unclear D gene. V was cut by 3 bases and J by 5 bases, with 10 bases left in between. The CDR3 spans 13 residues. Germline CDR1 SEHNR, CDR2 FQNEAQ (reference sequence). The DNA for the CDR3 is TGTGCCAGCAGCTTTAGTGGGGAGACTGAAGCTTTCTTT. This codes for CASSFSGETEAFF.

This chain links TRBV23-1 with TRBJ1-1, with no clear D. TRBV23-1 belongs to the ORF category, with a function that is uncertain. With 2 bases removed from V and 4 bases from J, the gap between germline ends came to 14 bases. The CDR3 is 15 amino acids. The CDR3 here is CASSQTRENSTEAFF. The CDR3, as DNA: TGCGCCAGCAGTCAAACGAGGGAAAACAGCACTGAAGCTTTCTTT.

The chain employs TRBV7-2 and TRBJ2-7; 7 bases agree with TRBD1. The CDR3 has 14 amino acids. The V and J ends lost 5 bases and 0 bases, in that order; junction bases with no gene match: 4. CDR1 SGHTA and CDR2 FQGNSA come from the germline V gene. Here the CDR3 DNA reads TGTGCCAGCAGCCAGACAGGGATCTCCTACGAGCAGTACTTC. Translation: CASSQTGISYEQYF.

The table lists this clone with a count of one. The V gene is TRBV7-2, the J gene TRBJ1-2; no firm D call. The V gene lost 5 bases and the J gene lost 2 bases, with 15 bases spanning the gap. The CDR3 runs to 15 residues. In germline, CDR1 is SGHTA, CDR2 FQGNSA. The CDR3 region is CASSTLGLTNYGYTF. The CDR3 bases are TGTGCCAGCAGCACACTCGGACTGACCAACTATGGCTACACCTTC.

The sample holds a few counts of this clone. The V gene is TRBV9, the J gene TRBJ2-7; 7 nucleotides line up with TRBD2. After removal of 0 bases from V and 6 bases from J, the junction contained 9 bases not matched to a gene. The CDR3 loop spans 15 amino acids. Looked up from germline, CDR1 is SGDLS and CDR2 is YYNGEE. CDR3 protein: CASSVEKGGLGEQYF. CDR3 nucleotide sequence: TGTGCCAGCAGCGTAGAGAAGGGAGGGCTGGGCGAGCAGTACTTC.

This clone was counted between two and nine times. V is TRBV30 and J is TRBJ2-1, with D possibly being TRBD2 (6 bases). Germline CDR1 is GTSNPN and CDR2 is SVGIG (reference sequence). Trimming removed 3 bases at V and 2 bases at J, with 17 bases between. This CDR3 comprises 16 residues. DNA of the CDR3: TGTGCCTGGAGCCTAAGTGGGACTGGGGCCTACAATGAGCAGTTCTTC. As protein: CAWSLSGTGAYNEQFF.

The gene calls are TRBV5-1 and TRBJ2-1, with no clear D. Trimming stripped 0 bases from V and 0 bases from J, with 10 bases between. The CDR3 spans 16 residues. Germline V CDR1 and CDR2: SGHRS, YFSETQ. The CDR3 sequence is CASSLAPFGSYNEQFF. The CDR3 DNA follows: TGCGCCAGCAGCTTGGCGCCTTTCGGCTCCTACAATGAGCAGTTCTTC.

The chain links TRBV18 to TRBJ2-5; tentative D call: TRBD1 (6 bases). This CDR3 region has 13 residues. The V end was cut by 4 bases, the J end by 5 bases, with 11 bases between. The germline CDR1 and CDR2 sequences are KGHSH and LQKENI. The CDR3 is CASSQNRDETQYF. The CDR3 bases are TGTGCCAGCTCACAAAACAGGGATGAGACCCAGTACTTC.

This sequence joins TRBV4-2 and TRBJ1-2; D call uncertain. The CDR3 is 14 residues long. From germline, CDR1 is LGHNA and CDR2 YNFKEQ. Trimming took off 0 bases at V and 4 bases at J, with 9 bases between the two ends. The DNA for the CDR3 is TGTGCCAGCAGCCAAGATCAAGGCGGCTATGGCTACACCTTC. Translation gives CASSQDQGGYGYTF.

The table lists this clone with a count of one. This chain uses TRBV5-5 with TRBJ1-2; 11 bases agree with TRBD1. The V gene end was trimmed by 3 bases and the J gene end by 6 bases; junction bases not matched to a gene: 7. This CDR3 is built from 15 residues. Germline loops: CDR1 SGHKS, CDR2 YYEKEE (reference sequence). CDR3: CASSSPWTGGHGYTF. Written as DNA, the CDR3 is TGTGCCAGCAGCTCGCCCTGGACAGGGGGCCATGGCTACACCTTC.

The chain has TRBV29-1 and TRBJ1-4, with D perhaps TRBD1 (5 bases). V lost 4 bases and J lost 8, with 14 bases in between. The CDR3 spans 13 residues. Germline V lookup: CDR1 SQVTM, CDR2 ANQGSEA. The CDR3 sequence: CSVGWGGDEKLFF. The CDR3 region has the DNA TGCAGCGTTGGGTGGGGCGGGGACGAAAAACTGTTTTTT. Based on the CDR3 plus reference TRBV29-1 and TRBJ1-4, the full variable domain is SAVISQKPSRDICQRGTSLTIQCQVDSQVTMMFWYRQQPGQSLTLIATANQGSEATYESGFVIDKFPISRPNLTFSTLTVSNMSPEDSSIYLCSVGWGGDEKLFFGSGTQLSVL.

The V and J genes are TRBV2 and TRBJ1-1; D may be TRBD1 (6 bases). Trimming removed 11 bases at V and 2 bases at J, with 15 bases between. Germline CDR1 and CDR2: SNHLY and FYNNEI. The CDR3 is made up of 13 amino acids. CDR3 amino acids: CAAGGRVNTEAFF. The CDR3, as DNA: TGTGCCGCGGGGGGCAGGGTTAACACTGAAGCTTTCTTT.

The chain has TRBV5-4 and TRBJ2-5, with TRBD2 identical over 15 bases. CDR3 size: 16 residues. The V and J ends lost 4 bases and 5 bases, in that order; junction bases with no gene match: 6. Germline-derived CDR1 and CDR2 are SGHNT and YYREEE (reference sequence). CDR3 residues: CASSLGTSGGSETQYF. The DNA of the CDR3 is TGTGCCAGCAGCCTAGGGACTAGCGGGGGGTCGGAGACCCAGTACTTC.

The genes are TRBV5-1 and TRBJ2-3; maybe TRBD2 (5 bases). This CDR3 region has 13 residues. Germline V lookup: CDR1 SGHRS, CDR2 YFSETQ. V dropped 4 bases and J dropped 4 bases, with 10 bases sitting between them. The CDR3 coding sequence is TGCGCCAGCAGCACCGACGGGGCAGATACGCAGTATTTT. Protein: CASSTDGADTQYF.

The chain employs TRBV19 and TRBJ1-1; tentatively, D is TRBD1 (5 bases). This CDR3 has 14 residues. CDR1 LNHDA and CDR2 SQIVND come from the germline V gene (reference sequence). V dropped 7 bases and J dropped 1 base, with 13 bases sitting between them. The chain's CDR3 is CASNDGGANTEAFF. As DNA, the CDR3 is TGTGCCAGTAATGATGGCGGGGCGAACACTGAAGCTTTCTTT.